This TCR beta chain was sequenced during a study of blood T cell repertoires in COVID-19. About the study: Both acute and convalescent COVID-19 samples were obtained from the United States, Italy and Spain.

The CDR3 totals 17 residues. J lost 3 bases, V lost 3 bases, and 14 bases had no gene match. Germline lookup yields CDR1 MDHEN and CDR2 SYDVKM. This table comes from immunoSEQ multiplex PCR, and its TCRdb copy is limited to in-frame clones, with some not included. This sample yields 75,000 to 90,000 clones, of which around 88% are seen a single time; approximately 8.1% belongs to the top ten. The TCR sequence derives from a man between 45 and 60 years old with active COVID-19. This chain joins TRBV28 and TRBJ2-7; TRBD1 matches 7 bases. The material sequenced was peripheral blood. CDR3 region: CASSLARGSSSNYEQYF. As DNA, the CDR3 is TGTGCCAGCAGTTTGGCCAGGGGGTCATCGAGTAACTACGAGCAGTACTTC.